These 26 T cell receptor beta chains came from one sample sequenced in a study of OX40 agonist ivuxolimab in advanced cancers. Libraries were prepared by immunoSEQ multiplex PCR; TCRdb keeps only in-frame clonotypes and omits some of them. The profile shows 80,000 or so clones, 85% to 90% of them singletons. The starting material was CD4+ or CD8+ T cells sorted from blood, obtained in a trial of the OX40 agonist ivuxolimab. Receptors originate from an adult with an advanced solid tumor such as melanoma, head and neck, liver or kidney cancer.

This chain joins TRBV15 and TRBJ1-2; D might be TRBD1 (5 bases). The CDR3 has 14 residues. The germline V gene encodes CDR1 LNHNV and CDR2 YYDKDF (reference sequence). Between the trimmed V and J ends, which lost 0 bases and 5 bases, there was a span of 10 bases. The CDR3 DNA reads as TGTGCCACCAGCAGAGATCGGGGCGGTTATGGCTACACCTTC. Translating gives CATSRDRGGYGYTF. Full variable domain (missing parts from reference TRBV15 and TRBJ1-2): DAMVIQNPRYQVTQFGKPVTLSCSQTLNHNVMYWYQQKSSQAPKLLFHYYDKDFNNEADTPDNFQSRRPNTSFCFLDIRSPGLGDTAMYLCATSRDRGGYGYTFGSGTRLTVV.

Turning to this clone: Other DNA variants within this sample encode the same CDR3. The chain combines TRBV18 with TRBJ1-1; TRBD1 might be the D (5 bases). This CDR3 has 15 amino acids. Trimming pared 0 bases from V and 1 base from J, leaving 9 bases between. Looked up from germline, CDR1 is KGHSH and CDR2 is LQKENI. CDR3 DNA sequence: TGTGCCAGCTCACCACCGGGGCATTCGAACACTGAAGCTTTCTTT. Its protein is CASSPPGHSNTEAFF. Full variable domain (remainder filled in from reference TRBV18 and TRBJ1-1): NAGVMQNPRHLVRRRGQEARLRCSPMKGHSHVYWYRQLPEEGLKFMVYLQKENIIDESGMPKERFSAEFPKEGPSILRIQQVVRGDSAAYFCASSPPGHSNTEAFFGQGTRLTVV.

V is TRBV4-1 and J is TRBJ2-5; 10 nucleotides line up with TRBD1. Looked up from germline, CDR1 is MGHRA and CDR2 is YSYEKL. This CDR3 spans 15 amino acids. V dropped 0 bases and J dropped 5; count of bases not matched to a gene: 3. Here the CDR3 DNA reads TGCGCCAGCAGCCAAGAGACAGGGGGCGGGGAGACCCAGTACTTC. This sequence encodes CASSQETGGGETQYF.

This chain uses TRBV14 with TRBJ2-6; 7 bases map to TRBD1. This CDR3 contains 19 residues. In germline, CDR1 is SGHDN, CDR2 FVKESK. With V trimmed by 4 bases and J by 0 bases, 12 bases remained unmatched. CDR3 protein: CASSPTVRDSISGANVLTF. The CDR3 DNA is TGTGCCAGCAGCCCGACCGTCCGGGACAGCATCTCTGGGGCCAACGTCCTGACTTTC.

The V gene is TRBV18, the J gene TRBJ1-1, with a possible D match to TRBD1 (5 bases). This CDR3 comprises 15 residues. CDR1 is KGHSH, CDR2 LQKENI, per germline. The V gene lost 2 bases and the J gene lost 1 base, with 11 bases spanning the gap. Here the CDR3 reads CASSPGTGSNTEAFF. The CDR3 bases are TGTGCCAGCTCACCAGGCACAGGCTCGAACACTGAAGCTTTCTTT.

The J gene is TRBJ1-4, the V gene TRBV30; D uncertain. The germline CDR1 and CDR2 sequences are GTSNPN and SVGIG (reference sequence). V gave up 0 bases and J gave up 3 bases, with 14 bases separating them. There are 16 residues in the CDR3. CDR3 DNA sequence: TGTGCCTGGAGTGTAGTAGGGCGGACGTCTAATGAAAAACTGTTTTTT. Translated, it gives CAWSVVGRTSNEKLFF.

The chain has TRBV27 and TRBJ1-1; no clear D gene. Germline V CDR1 and CDR2: MNHEY, SMNVEV (reference sequence). V lost 2 bases and J lost 7, with 2 bases in between. The CDR3 has 10 residues. The DNA of the CDR3 is TGTGCCAGCAGTTTAGATGAAGCTTTCTTT. Protein sequence: CASSLDEAFF.

This rearrangement joins TRBV27 to TRBJ1-2, with TRBD1 matching over 9 bases. Germline assignment: CDR1 MNHEY and CDR2 SMNVEV (reference sequence). With V trimmed by 7 bases and J by 6 bases, 12 bases remained unmatched. CDR3 length equals 15 residues. The CDR3 DNA is TGTGCCAGCAAGTCTTCGGGACAGGGTGTCGATGGCTACACCTTC. Amino acids: CASKSSGQGVDGYTF.

The rearrangement uses TRBV2 and TRBJ2-3; D call uncertain. Trimming cost V 7 bases and J 6 bases, with 8 bases left between them. Germline V gene data show CDR1 as SNHLY and CDR2 as FYNNEI. The CDR3 consists of 11 residues. The CDR3 loop is CASTPVDTQYF. The DNA for the CDR3 is TGTGCCAGCACCCCTGTGGATACGCAGTATTTT.

The chain is built from TRBV5-1 and TRBJ2-7; maybe TRBD2 (5 bases). The CDR3 loop spans 15 amino acids. Germline V gene sequence: CDR1 SGHRS, CDR2 YFSETQ. V was trimmed by 4 bases and J by 4 bases, leaving 18 bases between them. Here the CDR3 reads CASSPPGFGIYEQYF. The CDR3 region has the DNA TGCGCCAGCAGCCCACCGGGGTTCGGAATATACGAGCAGTACTTC.

The chain combines TRBV7-9 with TRBJ1-1, with D possibly matching TRBD1 (6 bases). The V end lost 3 bases, the J end lost 3 bases, and 8 bases lay between the germline ends. CDR3 length equals 13 residues. Per germline, CDR1 SEHNR and CDR2 FQNEAQ (reference sequence). CDR3 DNA sequence: TGTGCCAGCAGCTTGGGGGCGCACACTGAAGCTTTCTTT. Translating gives CASSLGAHTEAFF.

The chain combines TRBV5-1 with TRBJ2-1; tentative D call: TRBD2 (5 bases). V shed 0 bases and J shed 6 bases, with 7 bases lying between them. The length of the CDR3 is 13 residues. CDR1 is SGHRS and CDR2 is YFSETQ in the germline V gene. The CDR3 bases are TGCGCCAGCAGCTTGGGAGCGGCCAATGAGCAGTTCTTC. As protein: CASSLGAANEQFF.

The rearrangement joins TRBV7-9 to TRBJ1-3, with D perhaps matching TRBD1 (6 bases). CDR3 length: 16 amino acids. V was cut by 1 base and J by 0 bases, with 10 bases left in between. Looked up from germline, CDR1 is SEHNR and CDR2 is FQNEAQ (reference sequence). The CDR3 protein is CASSLGRTDSGNTIYF. The CDR3 nucleotides are TGTGCCAGCAGCTTAGGACGGACAGACTCTGGAAACACCATATATTTT.

Concerning this clone: Other DNA sequences from this sample encode an identical CDR3 as well. The rearrangement uses TRBV2 and TRBJ1-5; possible D gene TRBD1, 6 bases. Trimming stripped 2 bases from V and 4 bases from J, with 9 bases between. Germline-derived CDR1 and CDR2 are SNHLY and FYNNEI. The CDR3 is 14 residues long. In nucleotides, the CDR3 is TGTGCCAGCAGTGAATCAACAGGGAATCAGCCCCAGCATTTT. Translation: CASSESTGNQPQHF.

V usage is TRBV15 and J usage is TRBJ2-7, with 7 bases identical to TRBD2. Germline lookup yields CDR1 LNHNV and CDR2 YYDKDF (reference sequence). V trimming: 3 bases; J trimming: 1 base; junction bases outside the gene matches: 3. CDR3 length: 14 amino acids. The DNA for the CDR3 is TGTGCCACCAGCAGGCTAGCGGATTCCTACGAGCAGTACTTC. This translates into CATSRLADSYEQYF.

The chain is built from TRBV9 and TRBJ1-5; D is possibly TRBD1 (5 bases). Germline values: CDR1 SGDLS, CDR2 YYNGEE. With 0 bases removed from V and 7 bases from J, the gap between germline ends came to 11 bases. The CDR3 is made up of 14 amino acids. CDR3 sequence (DNA): TGTGCCAGCAGCGTAGATGGGGGTTGGCAGCCCCAGCATTTT. It codes for CASSVDGGWQPQHF.

The rearrangement links TRBV19 to TRBJ1-2; D is undetermined. This CDR3 is built from 17 residues. Germline V gene lookup returns CDR1 LNHDA and CDR2 SQIVND (reference sequence). Trimming stripped 4 bases from V and 0 bases from J, with 18 bases between. CDR3 in amino acids: CASSTLYRKKSNYGYTF. The CDR3 DNA sequence: TGTGCCAGTAGTACCCTATACCGGAAAAAATCTAACTATGGCTACACCTTC. Combining the CDR3 with reference TRBV19 and TRBJ1-2 gives the whole variable domain DGGITQSPKYLFRKEGQNVTLSCEQNLNHDAMYWYRQDPGQGLRLIYYSQIVNDFQKGDIAEGYSVSREKKESFPLTVTSAQKNPTAFYLCASSTLYRKKSNYGYTFGSGTRLTVV.

J is TRBJ2-3 and V is TRBV18; weak D call: TRBD1 (6 bases). CDR1 and CDR2 (germline): KGHSH, LQKENI. V lost 0 bases and J 3 bases, leaving 10 bases between the germline ends. The CDR3 is made up of 15 amino acids. CDR3 nucleotides: TGTGCCAGCTCACCACCGAAAGGGGGTACAGATACGCAGTATTTT. Translated, it gives CASSPPKGGTDTQYF.

The rearrangement links TRBV20-1 to TRBJ2-5; no firm D call. From germline, CDR1 is DFQATT and CDR2 SNEGSKA (reference sequence). Trimming cost V 2 bases and J 3 bases, with 1 base left between them. This CDR3 has 10 amino acids. Here the CDR3 DNA reads TGCAGTGCTAGAAAAGAGACCCAGTACTTC. Encoded protein: CSARKETQYF.

The chain recombines TRBV2 with TRBJ2-3; perhaps TRBD2 as D (6 bases). With 7 bases removed from V and 4 bases from J, the gap between germline ends came to 18 bases. This CDR3 spans 15 amino acids. The V gene's germline CDR1 is SNHLY and CDR2 FYNNEI. The CDR3, as DNA: TGTGCCAGCAAGGGGACTCAGGGATGGGCAGATACGCAGTATTTT. Amino acids: CASKGTQGWADTQYF.

This chain joins TRBV4-1 and TRBJ1-4, with 8 bases aligning to TRBD1. J lost 8 bases, V lost 7 bases, and 12 bases had no gene match. Germline CDR1 MGHRA, CDR2 YSYEKL. The CDR3 covers 15 residues. The CDR3 bases are TGCGCCAGCACCCCTAGCGGACAGGGTGAAGAAAAACTGTTTTTT. Its translation is CASTPSGQGEEKLFF.

The chain uses TRBV28 and TRBJ2-6, with D maybe TRBD2 (5 bases). V lost 4 bases, J lost 0 bases, and 10 bases lay in between. Germline V gene lookup returns CDR1 MDHEN and CDR2 SYDVKM. The CDR3 has 16 amino acids. The CDR3 DNA sequence: TGTGCCAGCAGTTCCCCCGGAGGCTCTGGGGCCAACGTCCTGACTTTC. Protein product: CASSSPGGSGANVLTF.

V usage is TRBV28 and J usage is TRBJ2-4, with TRBD2 as a possible D gene (6 bases). The CDR3 is 14 residues long. The germline V and J ends were trimmed by 2 bases and 6 bases, with 11 bases remaining between them. CDR1 and CDR2 (germline): MDHEN, SYDVKM. As DNA, the CDR3 is TGTGCCAGCAGTTTACGGACTATCGGAAACATTCAGTACTTC. This codes for CASSLRTIGNIQYF.

J is TRBJ1-1 and V is TRBV28; D is unclear. CDR3 length: 14 residues. V lost 7 bases and J 7 bases, leaving 19 bases between the germline ends. Germline V gives CDR1 MDHEN, CDR2 SYDVKM. CDR3 region: CASNEGPETYEAFF. CDR3 DNA sequence: TGTGCCAGCAACGAGGGCCCGGAGACCTATGAAGCTTTCTTT.

The CDR3, as DNA: TGTGCCAGCAGCCGTTCAGTCAACAGGGGAGGAGGCCAAGAGACCCAGTACTTC. This codes for CASSRSVNRGGGQETQYF. The V gene is TRBV7-2, the J gene TRBJ2-5, with a tentative D call TRBD1 (7 bases). CDR1 and CDR2 from the germline V gene are SGHTA and FQGNSA. CDR3 size: 18 residues. Trimming stripped 5 bases from V and 1 base from J, with 23 bases between.

The chain has TRBV30 and TRBJ2-3; the D is unclear. The CDR3 is 13 amino acids. Trimming stripped 5 bases from V and 6 bases from J, with 15 bases between. Germline CDR1 reads GTSNPN; CDR2 reads SVGIG (reference sequence). CDR3 sequence reads: CAWSRTTLDTQYF. CDR3 bases: TGTGCCTGGTCCCGGACCACTCTGGATACGCAGTATTTT.